Below, 3 T cell receptor beta chains from the same sample are listed, as sequenced in a study of blood T cell repertoires in COVID-19. The data were produced by immunoSEQ multiplex PCR, yet TCRdb's version contains in-frame clones alone and is incomplete. The sample records over 70,000 clones, 70% to 90% being singletons. Source material: peripheral blood. The receptors were gathered from a man aged 60 to 75 with COVID-19, enrolled during active disease.

The chain couples TRBV5-1 to TRBJ2-5; 10 positions match TRBD1. V lost 0 bases and J lost 4; bases outside the gene matches: 6. Germline V CDR1 and CDR2: SGHRS, YFSETQ. This CDR3 contains 16 residues. The CDR3 DNA reads as TGCGCCAGCAGCTTGGCCACGACAGGGGGCGTAGAGACCCAGTACTTC. Protein sequence: CASSLATTGGVETQYF.

CDR3 region: CANAQGRNSPLHF. DNA for the CDR3: TGTGCCAACGCACAGGGGCGAAATTCACCCCTCCACTTT. The gene calls are TRBV7-9 and TRBJ1-6, with TRBD1 matching 7 bases. The CDR3 spans 13 residues. Trimming at V came to 10 bases and at J to 7 bases, leaving 7 bases not matched to a gene. Germline values: CDR1 SEHNR, CDR2 FQNEAQ (reference sequence).

The chain uses TRBV10-3 and TRBJ2-1, with TRBD2 as a possible D gene (5 bases). The CDR3 sequence is 16 residues long. Germline CDR1 ENHRY, CDR2 SYGVKD. V was shortened by 4 bases and J by 0 bases, with 13 bases between the two germline ends. Here the CDR3 DNA reads TGTGCCATCAGTGGTGGAGGACGTCTCTCCTACAATGAGCAGTTCTTC. Protein product: CAISGGGRLSYNEQFF.